Listed below are T cell receptor beta chains from one sample, sequenced in a study of cytomegalovirus exposure and HLA in healthy donors. Clones were sequenced by immunoSEQ multiplex PCR, and TCRdb holds only the in-frame ones, with some missing. The sample lists about 37,000 clones; 82% were seen once. Input material: PBMCs. The source of these receptors is a woman between 18 and 29 years old in good health and CMV-seropositive. Each CDR3 is given with its conserved first and last residue. A D gene is named only where the DNA matches it firmly. Expanded clones get a size class; other rows say once, few or many, or leave the size out.

>TRBV6-5|.|TRBJ1-3|TRBD1
CASSRGTGTGNTIYF
TGTGCCAGCAGCCGCGGGACAGGCACTGGAAACACCATATATTTT
>TRBV6-6|.|TRBJ1-6|TRBD1
CASSYGDRLGSPLHF
TGTGCCAGCAGTTACGGGGACAGGTTGGGTTCACCCCTCCACTTT
>TRBV5-6|few|TRBJ2-2|.
CASSFFEGANTGELFF
TGTGCCAGCAGCTTTTTTGAGGGCGCGAACACCGGGGAGCTGTTTTTT
>TRBV19|.|TRBJ2-2|.
CASTTAGGSTGELFF
TGTGCCAGCACCACTGCTGGTGGGAGCACCGGGGAGCTGTTTTTT
>TRBV4-3|.|TRBJ2-1|TRBD2
CASSQDEWREGYNEQFF
TGCGCCAGCAGCCAAGATGAGTGGCGGGAGGGTTACAATGAGCAGTTCTTC
>TRBV5-4|.|TRBJ1-2|.
CASSLEQQSYGYTF
TGTGCCAGCAGCTTGGAACAGCAAAGCTATGGCTACACCTTC
>TRBV27|.|TRBJ2-3|TRBD2
CASSPIAGTSTDTQYF
TGTGCCAGCAGTCCCATAGCGGGGACTAGCACAGATACGCAGTATTTT
>TRBV28|.|TRBJ1-6|.
CASSPPSGSSALHF
TGTGCCAGCAGTCCTCCGAGTGGGAGCTCGGCCCTCCACTTT
>TRBV7-9|.|TRBJ2-5|TRBD2
CASSPWTSGGQETQYF
TGTGCCAGCAGCCCTTGGACTAGCGGGGGCCAAGAGACCCAGTACTTC
>TRBV21-1|.|TRBJ2-3|.
CASSAVWERTDTQYF
TGTGCCAGCAGCGCTGTTTGGGAGCGCACAGATACGCAGTATTTT
>TRBV2|once|TRBJ1-2|.
CASRSDSYDYTF
TGTGCCAGCAGGTCCGACAGTTATGACTACACCTTC
>TRBV15|once|TRBJ1-2|.
CATSRERNLKGYGYTF
TGTGCCACCAGCAGAGAGCGGAACCTAAAAGGCTATGGCTACACCTTC
>TRBV4-1|.|TRBJ2-7|.
CASSTQTAEQYF
TGCGCCAGCAGCACACAGACAGCCGAGCAGTACTTC
>TRBV2|.|TRBJ1-2|.
CASSATEYGYTF
TGTGCCAGCAGTGCGACAGAGTATGGCTACACCTTC
>TRBV7-9|once|TRBJ2-5|TRBD2
CASSLDIGAGEQYF
TGTGCCAGCAGCTTAGATATCGGGGCGGGGGAGCAGTACTTC
>TRBV4-3|.|TRBJ2-5|TRBD1
CASSQNQGAAETQYF
TGCGCCAGCAGCCAAAATCAGGGGGCTGCGGAGACCCAGTACTTC
>TRBV18|once|TRBJ2-1|.
CASSPRGREQFF
TGTGCCAGCTCACCGCGCGGGCGTGAGCAGTTCTTC
>TRBV7-9|.|TRBJ1-1|TRBD1
CASSLEPQGATEAFF
TGTGCCAGCAGCTTAGAGCCACAGGGGGCCACTGAAGCTTTCTTT
>TRBV29-1|.|TRBJ2-7|TRBD1
CSVAPSDRGAWEQYF
TGCAGCGTTGCGCCATCGGACAGGGGCGCGTGGGAGCAGTACTTC
>TRBV28|.|TRBJ2-1|.
CASLPPGPGAEQFF
TGTGCCAGCTTACCCCCGGGACCAGGGGCTGAGCAGTTCTTC